Presented here are 17 T cell receptor beta chains from one specimen sequenced in a study of OX40 agonist ivuxolimab in advanced cancers. The repertoire was sequenced with immunoSEQ multiplex PCR; TCRdb's copy has only in-frame clones and lacks some. The table shows about 22,000 clones, with 77% occurring only once. The material sequenced was CD4+ or CD8+ T cells sorted from blood, taken in a trial of the OX40 agonist ivuxolimab. These receptors were collected from an adult with an advanced solid tumor such as melanoma, head and neck, liver or kidney cancer.

The V and J genes are TRBV4-1 and TRBJ1-6; D is unclear. Between the trimmed V and J ends, which lost 2 bases and 4 bases, there was a span of 15 bases. Germline values: CDR1 MGHRA, CDR2 YSYEKL. The CDR3 extends over 17 amino acids. The CDR3 region has the DNA TGCGCCAGCAGCCAAAAAAACGCAGACCTTTATAATTCACCCCTCCACTTT. This sequence encodes CASSQKNADLYNSPLHF.

This clone was detected once. V and J are TRBV4-2 and TRBJ1-1; D gene ambiguous. V gave up 2 bases and J gave up 2 bases, with 6 bases separating them. Germline loops: CDR1 LGHNA, CDR2 YNFKEQ. CDR3 size: 13 residues. The CDR3 bases are TGTGCCAGCAGCCAAAGGGTTAACACTGAAGCTTTCTTT. Protein product: CASSQRVNTEAFF.

The chain recombines TRBV9 with TRBJ2-2; D is ambiguous. Germline CDR1 and CDR2: SGDLS and YYNGEE. The CDR3 runs 16 residues. V was clipped by 4 bases and J by 4 bases, with 17 bases between them. This CDR3 reads CASSSRTGGSTGELFF. DNA for the CDR3: TGTGCCAGCAGCTCCAGGACGGGTGGTTCCACCGGGGAGCTGTTTTTT.

The chain uses TRBV14 and TRBJ2-7; the D is unclear. The germline gives CDR1 SGHDN, CDR2 FVKESK. V dropped 2 bases and J dropped 7 bases, with 18 bases sitting between them. The length of the CDR3 is 15 residues. The CDR3 loop is CASSQSSFGGGEQYF. The CDR3 DNA is TGTGCCAGCAGCCAATCGTCATTCGGTGGTGGGGAGCAGTACTTC.

As regards this clone: Other DNA sequences of this sample code for an identical CDR3. This chain connects TRBV19 to TRBJ2-7; possibly TRBD1 for D (5 bases). Germline V CDR1 and CDR2: LNHDA, SQIVND (reference sequence). The CDR3 is 13 amino acids. With 3 bases removed from V and 3 bases from J, the gap between germline ends came to 9 bases. CDR3 region: CASSIGQGYEQYF. In DNA form, the CDR3 reads TGTGCCAGTAGTATCGGTCAGGGCTACGAGCAGTACTTC.

This clone was observed a few times. The V call is TRBV7-8, the J call TRBJ2-7; no firm D call. V was cut by 1 base and J by 0 bases, with 10 bases left in between. CDR1 is SGHVS, CDR2 FQNEAQ, per germline. The CDR3 loop spans 15 amino acids. CDR3 sequence (DNA): TGTGCCAGCAGCTTAGTTGCAGGTACCTCCTACGAGCAGTACTTC. The encoded protein is CASSLVAGTSYEQYF.

The chain couples TRBV6-1 to TRBJ1-2; 7 bases agree with TRBD1. The germline V gene encodes CDR1 MNHNS and CDR2 SASEGT. The CDR3 has 15 residues. The J segment lost 2 bases and the V segment lost 5 bases, leaving 8 bases of the junction unmatched. The CDR3 sequence is CASSKGQTLNYGYTF. The CDR3 DNA follows: TGTGCCAGCAGTAAGGGACAGACCCTAAACTATGGCTACACCTTC.

This clone was observed a few times. The chain employs TRBV5-4 and TRBJ2-3, with D perhaps matching TRBD2 (6 bases). The V gene's germline CDR1 is SGHNT and CDR2 YYREEE (reference sequence). V lost 0 bases and J lost 0, with 14 bases in between. The CDR3 spans 17 residues. The CDR3 loop reads CASSLALLRGSTDTQYF. In DNA, the CDR3 is TGTGCCAGCAGCTTGGCACTTTTGCGGGGTAGCACAGATACGCAGTATTTT.

The chain links TRBV7-2 to TRBJ1-5, with no clear D. Germline CDR1 is SGHTA and CDR2 is FQGNSA. The CDR3 has 16 residues. V shed 1 base and J shed 0 bases, with 10 bases lying between them. CDR3 nucleotides: TGTGCCAGCAGCTTAGGCACGGACTATAGCAATCAGCCCCAGCATTTT. Translating it yields CASSLGTDYSNQPQHF. The full variable domain, its missing parts supplied by reference TRBV7-2 and TRBJ1-5, is GAGVSQSPSNKVTEKGKDVELRCDPISGHTALYWYRQSLGQGLEFLIYFQGNSAPDKSGLPSDRFSAERTGGSVSTLTIQRTQQEDSAVYLCASSLGTDYSNQPQHFGDGTRLSIL.

This chain joins TRBV5-1 and TRBJ2-5; D might be TRBD1 (5 bases). The better agreement between TRBJ2-7 and the DNA end casts doubt on the J call. Per the germline V gene, CDR1 is SGHRS and CDR2 is YFSETQ. CDR3 length equals 16 residues. CDR3 DNA sequence: TGCGCCAGCAGCCCAACCCGACAGAGGAAGCCCTACGAGCAGTACTTC. It specifies CASSPTRQRKPYEQYF.

J is TRBJ2-7 and V is TRBV4-3; 8 bases are a match to TRBD1. This CDR3 comprises 16 residues. Germline lookup yields CDR1 LGHNA and CDR2 YSLEER. J lost 4 bases, V lost 1 base, and 9 bases had no gene match. CDR3 in amino acids: CASSQVPGQVGYEQYF. The DNA for the CDR3 is TGCGCCAGCAGCCAAGTACCGGGACAGGTAGGGTACGAGCAGTACTTC.

The CDR3 sequence: CASSIGTGVSYEQYF. In DNA form, the CDR3 reads TGTGCCAGTAGTATAGGGACAGGGGTTTCCTACGAGCAGTACTTC. This chain connects TRBV19 to TRBJ2-7, with 9 bases identical to TRBD1. Germline CDR1 is LNHDA and CDR2 is SQIVND (reference sequence). V shed 1 base and J 1 base; nucleotides not matched to a gene: 2. This CDR3 contains 15 residues.

The chain couples TRBV4-1 to TRBJ2-2, with D unclear. The CDR3 extends over 14 amino acids. Germline V gives CDR1 MGHRA, CDR2 YSYEKL. V lost 4 bases to trimming and J lost 5 bases, with 11 bases between them. CDR3 sequence: CASSLFLGTGELFF. CDR3 sequence (DNA): TGCGCCAGCAGCCTATTTCTGGGGACCGGGGAGCTGTTTTTT.

This chain uses TRBV4-2 with TRBJ2-1; 15 bases fit TRBD2. The CDR3 sequence is 15 residues long. Germline values: CDR1 LGHNA, CDR2 YNFKEQ. After removal of 4 bases from V and 7 bases from J, the junction contained 2 bases not matched to a gene. CDR3 sequence (DNA): TGTGCCAGCAGCCCCGGGACTAGCGGGGGGAATGAGCAGTTCTTC. It codes for CASSPGTSGGNEQFF.

V gene TRBV5-1 combines with J gene TRBJ2-3, with TRBD1 matching over 9 bases. The trim removed 4 bases at V and 2 bases at J, leaving 11 bases unmatched. From germline, CDR1 is SGHRS and CDR2 YFSETQ. This CDR3 is built from 17 residues. The CDR3 region is CASSLPVWDRVTDTQYF. CDR3 DNA: TGCGCCAGCAGCCTCCCGGTTTGGGACAGGGTCACAGATACGCAGTATTTT.

By share, this clone ranks as medium-sized. V is TRBV30 and J is TRBJ1-2, with D possibly being TRBD1 (5 bases). This CDR3 spans 12 amino acids. V was cut by 3 bases and J by 8 bases, with 13 bases left in between. Germline-derived CDR1 and CDR2 are GTSNPN and SVGIG (reference sequence). CDR3 DNA: TGTGCCTGGAGCGGCCAGGGAGAAGGCTACACCTTC. Translating gives CAWSGQGEGYTF. Looking up the rest from reference TRBV30 and TRBJ1-2 gives the full variable domain: SQTIHQWPATLVQPVGSPLSLECTVEGTSNPNLYWYRQAAGRGLQLLFYSVGIGQISSEVPQNLSASRPQDRQFILSSKKLLLSDSGFYLCAWSGQGEGYTFGSGTRLTVV.

By proportion, this clone is medium-sized (0.01 to 0.1%). This chain joins TRBV6-4 and TRBJ2-1; D might be TRBD1 (5 bases). The CDR3 runs to 14 residues. V was trimmed by 3 bases and J by 7 bases, leaving 13 bases between them. The V gene's germline CDR1 is MRHNA and CDR2 SNTAGT. The CDR3 bases are TGTGCCAGCAGTGAGAACTCCGACAGAAATGAGCAGTTCTTC. It codes for CASSENSDRNEQFF.